This TCR beta chain was captured by sequencing in a study of shared clonotypes between healthy human individuals. Study details: Per donor, three plates held CD4 naive cells, three held CD4 memory, two held CD8 naive and one held CD8 memory.

The protocol was immunoSEQ multiplex PCR, while the TCRdb copy is restricted to in-frame clones and leaves out a portion. The sample lists over 850,000 clones, approximately 80% occurring once. Input material: memory CD4+ T cells from PBMCs. Subset reported: CD45RA-negative fraction. The origin of this receptor is a man between 18 and 35 years old in good health. Some clones in this sample may be carry-over from other donors' samples.

CDR3 DNA sequence: TGTGCCAGCAGCCCTCTAGGGGGAGACACCGGGGAGCTGTTTTTT. Translation: CASSPLGGDTGELFF. The rearrangement uses TRBV4-2 and TRBJ2-2, with D possibly being TRBD1 (6 bases). Germline loops: CDR1 LGHNA, CDR2 YNFKEQ. Trimming pared 4 bases from V and 3 bases from J, leaving 12 bases between. This CDR3 contains 15 residues.